This T cell receptor beta chain was sequenced in a study of T cell responses to AZD1222 COVID-19 vaccine. Points from the study as a whole: Reports say nearly half of spike-specific TCRs go after unmutated variant regions. Most donors were white British, females outnumbered males, and clonal diversity was possibly underestimated. Just a handful of AZD1222 recipients tested seropositive at baseline.

Repertoires were generated with immunoSEQ multiplex PCR, while TCRdb's copy carries only in-frame clones and drops some. The sample records under 150,000 clones, roughly nine tenths being singletons. The CDR3 totals 13 residues. Trimming left V 3 bases short and J 7 bases short, with 9 bases between. From germline, CDR1 is KGHSH and CDR2 LQKENI. For this clone: Its cognate antigen is unknown.

The TCR sequence derives from an adult in good health. V usage is TRBV18 and J usage is TRBJ2-2, with unresolved D. Sequencing was performed on peripheral blood, taken on day 0 of AZD1222 vaccination. The CDR3 here is CASSPAPHGELFF. The CDR3, as DNA: TGTGCCAGCTCACCGGCACCCCACGGGGAGCTGTTTTTT.